Presented here are 7 T cell receptor beta chains from one specimen sequenced in a study of Ad26.COV2.S vaccination and SARS-CoV-2 variants. As to treatment: roughly 19 received Ad26.COV2.S at low or high dose, single or two shots; several received placebo; per-sample allocation not given. Each sample was drawn 63 days after the first injection (of vaccine or placebo). TCRdb keeps only in-frame clones here, not all; method: immunoSEQ multiplex PCR. The sample carries about 680,000 clones, roughly 90% recorded once. The starting material was peripheral blood, obtained in a trial of Ad26.COV2.S vaccine versus placebo. The receptor set was obtained from a person aged 18-65 years who received the Ad26.COV2.S COVID-19 vaccine or a placebo.

The V call is TRBV19, the J call TRBJ2-3, with 8 bases lining up with TRBD1. Germline V lookup: CDR1 LNHDA, CDR2 SQIVND (reference sequence). The ends lost 10 bases at V and 3 bases at J; junction bases unmatched: 6. This CDR3 has 13 amino acids. CDR3 sequence (DNA): TGTGCCATGGGGACAGGAGGGACAGATACGCAGTATTTT. Amino acids: CAMGTGGTDTQYF.

This clone was counted only a few times. The chain uses TRBV12-3 or TRBV12-4 and TRBJ1-5; D may be TRBD1 (5 bases). This CDR3 has 13 amino acids. Deletions cut 4 bases from V and 5 bases from J, with 9 bases between. The CDR3 region has the DNA TGTGCCAGCAGTTGGGGGATTCATCAGCCCCAGCATTTT. Encoded protein: CASSWGIHQPQHF.

This chain connects TRBV5-1 to TRBJ2-1; D ambiguous. The germline V and J ends were trimmed by 0 bases and 5 bases, with 12 bases remaining between them. The germline CDR1 and CDR2 sequences are SGHRS and YFSETQ. The CDR3 totals 15 residues. The CDR3 nucleotides read TGCGCCAGCAGCTTGGGACCCCCGCACCACAATGAGCAGTTCTTC. It encodes CASSLGPPHHNEQFF.

The V call is TRBV7-3, the J call TRBJ2-5, with D possibly being TRBD1 or TRBD2 (6 bases each). V was shortened by 3 bases and J by 1 base, with 9 bases between the two germline ends. This CDR3 region has 14 residues. Germline assignment: CDR1 SGHTA and CDR2 FQGTGA. The CDR3, as DNA: TGTGCCAGCAGCTTGGGGGGCTCCCAAGAGACCCAGTACTTC. Amino acid sequence: CASSLGGSQETQYF. The variable domain in full, with the rest retrieved from reference TRBV7-3 and TRBJ2-5, is GAGVSQTPSNKVTEKGKYVELRCDPISGHTALYWYRQSLGQGPEFLIYFQGTGAADDSGLPNDRFFAVRPEGSVSTLKIQRTERGDSAVYLCASSLGGSQETQYFGPGTRLLVL.

V gene TRBV27 combines with J gene TRBJ1-5; unclear D gene. Per the germline V gene, CDR1 is MNHEY and CDR2 is SMNVEV (reference sequence). This CDR3 spans 15 amino acids. Trimming cost V 5 bases and J 3 bases, with 14 bases left between them. CDR3 loop: CASSRALPLNQPQHF. The CDR3 bases are TGTGCCAGCAGTCGGGCCTTACCCCTCAATCAGCCCCAGCATTTT.

This clone was detected once. V and J are TRBV3-1 (or the pseudogene TRBV3-2) and TRBJ1-2; TRBD1 agrees at 8 bases. There are 15 residues in the CDR3. The V gene's germline CDR1 is LGHDT and CDR2 YNNKEL (reference sequence). The V segment lost 4 bases and the J segment 6 bases; nucleotides outside the gene matches: 10. The CDR3, as DNA: TGTGCCAGCAGCCGGGGGACAGGCGCCTCCCATGGCTACACCTTC. Its translation: CASSRGTGASHGYTF.

The gene calls are TRBV12-3 or TRBV12-4 and TRBJ2-1; possibly TRBD2 for D (5 bases). The V and J ends lost 5 bases and 9 bases respectively, with 14 bases between them. The CDR3 has 13 amino acids. The CDR3 region is CASSENLASEQFF. For the CDR3, the DNA is TGTGCCAGCAGTGAGAACCTAGCTTCTGAGCAGTTCTTC.